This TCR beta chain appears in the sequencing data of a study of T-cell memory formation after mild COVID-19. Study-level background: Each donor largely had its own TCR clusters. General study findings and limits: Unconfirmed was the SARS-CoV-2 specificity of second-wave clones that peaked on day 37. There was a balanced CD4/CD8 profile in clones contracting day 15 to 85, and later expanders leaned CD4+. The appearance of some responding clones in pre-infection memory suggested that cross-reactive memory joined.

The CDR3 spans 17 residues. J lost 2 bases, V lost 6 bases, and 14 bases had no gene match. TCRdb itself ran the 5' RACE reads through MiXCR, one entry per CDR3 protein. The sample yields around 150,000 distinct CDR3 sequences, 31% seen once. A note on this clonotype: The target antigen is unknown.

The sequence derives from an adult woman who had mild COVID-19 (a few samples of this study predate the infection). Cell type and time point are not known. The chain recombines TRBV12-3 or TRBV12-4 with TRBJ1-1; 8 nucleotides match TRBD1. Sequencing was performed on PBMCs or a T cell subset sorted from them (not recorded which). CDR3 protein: CASSSIRWTGLNTEAFF. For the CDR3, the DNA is TGTGCCAGCAGCTCAATCCGCTGGACAGGGTTAAACACTGAAGCTTTCTTT.